A single sample is the source of the 16 T cell receptor beta chains below, sequenced in a study of cytomegalovirus exposure and HLA in healthy donors. The table came from immunoSEQ multiplex PCR; TCRdb's copy has only in-frame clones and leaves some out. This table holds around 350,000 clones, approximately 90% found once. The specimen was PBMCs. These receptor sequences come from a woman between 18 and 29 years old in good health and CMV-seronegative.

The sample holds a few counts of this clone. The sample contains more than one DNA sequence encoding this CDR3. V is TRBV30 and J is TRBJ1-5, with 7 bases identical to TRBD1. Germline V gives CDR1 GTSNPN, CDR2 SVGIG (reference sequence). The CDR3 spans 13 residues. The ends lost 4 bases at V and 2 bases at J; junction bases unmatched: 2. CDR3 coding DNA: TGTGCCTGGACCACAGGGGGCAATCAGCCCCAGCATTTT. This codes for CAWTTGGNQPQHF.

The chain uses TRBV9 and TRBJ2-6; 7 bases are a match to TRBD1. Germline lookup yields CDR1 SGDLS and CDR2 YYNGEE. The CDR3 spans 19 residues. With V trimmed by 4 bases and J by 0 bases, 13 bases remained unmatched. The CDR3 coding sequence is TGTGCCAGCAGCACCAGCCTCCCGGGACAGAGCTCTGGGGCCAACGTCCTGACTTTC. This gives the protein CASSTSLPGQSSGANVLTF.

The rearrangement joins TRBV30 to TRBJ2-3; 8 bases agree with TRBD1. CDR1 and CDR2 (germline): GTSNPN, SVGIG (reference sequence). The junction had 7 bases not matched to a gene; V was cut back by 0 bases and J by 11 bases. The CDR3 runs 13 residues. This CDR3 is CAWSVRYRGVQYF. In DNA, the CDR3 is TGTGCCTGGAGTGTACGGTACAGGGGGGTGCAGTATTTT.

This chain joins TRBV7-9 and TRBJ2-1; 10 bases map to TRBD2. CDR3 length equals 17 residues. V was pared by 5 bases and J by 4 bases, with 11 bases of the junction left unmatched. Germline values: CDR1 SEHNR, CDR2 FQNEAQ (reference sequence). CDR3 region: CASSPEASGGAYNEQFF. In DNA form, the CDR3 reads TGTGCCAGCAGCCCGGAGGCTAGCGGGGGAGCTTACAATGAGCAGTTCTTC.

This clone was counted only a few times. The V and J genes are TRBV18 and TRBJ2-7; D perhaps matches TRBD1 (6 bases). V was shortened by 3 bases and J by 2 bases, with 11 bases between the two germline ends. Germline V gives CDR1 KGHSH, CDR2 LQKENI. The CDR3 runs to 14 residues. CDR3 nucleotide sequence: TGTGCCAGCTCACCGGGGGCGGCGCCCTACGAGCAGTACTTC. This gives the protein CASSPGAAPYEQYF.

The genes are TRBV2 and TRBJ1-1, with D maybe TRBD1 (5 bases). This CDR3 has 14 residues. Trimming shortened V by 3 bases and J by 2 bases, and 10 bases separated the two germline ends. CDR1 is SNHLY, CDR2 FYNNEI, per germline. The CDR3 sequence: CASSDRGLNTEAFF. The CDR3 coding sequence is TGTGCCAGCAGTGATCGGGGGTTAAACACTGAAGCTTTCTTT. The whole variable domain, filled in from reference TRBV2 and TRBJ1-1, reads EPEVTQTPSHQVTQMGQEVILRCVPISNHLYFYWYRQILGQKVEFLVSFYNNEISEKSEIFDDQFSVERPDGSNFTLKIRSTKLEDSAMYFCASSDRGLNTEAFFGQGTRLTVV.

The chain combines TRBV14 with TRBJ2-2, with D unclear. Germline assignment: CDR1 SGHDN and CDR2 FVKESK. The V gene lost 1 base and the J gene lost 6 bases, with 15 bases spanning the gap. CDR3 size: 16 residues. CDR3 coding DNA: TGTGCCAGCAGCCAAGTGGCGGTTTTGGCTGCCGGGGAGCTGTTTTTT. Translating it yields CASSQVAVLAAGELFF.

The V and J genes are TRBV2 and TRBJ2-2; tentative D call: TRBD2 (5 bases). This CDR3 has 15 amino acids. Germline V gives CDR1 SNHLY, CDR2 FYNNEI. V was clipped by 3 bases and J by 6 bases, with 14 bases between them. CDR3 nucleotides: TGTGCCAGCAGTGACCCGGGGTATGGCGCCGGGGAGCTGTTTTTT. Protein sequence: CASSDPGYGAGELFF.

The chain employs TRBV6-6 and TRBJ1-5; maybe TRBD1 (6 bases). CDR3 length: 15 residues. Trimming shortened V by 6 bases and J by 6 bases, and 18 bases separated the two germline ends. Germline-derived CDR1 and CDR2 are MNHNY and SVGAGI (reference sequence). CDR3 sequence reads: CASRRQATGSQPQHF. The CDR3, as DNA: TGTGCCAGCAGAAGACAGGCCACAGGATCTCAGCCCCAGCATTTT.

This sequence joins TRBV5-4 and TRBJ1-4, with D possibly TRBD1 on 5 matching bases. The germline V and J ends were trimmed by 3 bases and 8 bases, with 11 bases remaining between them. Germline V CDR1 and CDR2: SGHNT, YYREEE (reference sequence). The CDR3 is made up of 13 amino acids. In DNA form, the CDR3 reads TGTGCCAGCAGCTCTTATGGGGCCGAAAAACTGTTTTTT. Translation gives CASSSYGAEKLFF. Drawing the rest from reference TRBV5-4 and TRBJ1-4, the complete variable domain is ETGVTQSPTHLIKTRGQQVTLRCSSQSGHNTVSWYQQALGQGPQFIFQYYREEENGRGNFPPRFSGLQFPNYSSELNVNALELDDSALYLCASSSYGAEKLFFGSGTQLSVL.

This clone was counted once. The rearrangement joins TRBV15 to TRBJ2-6; possibly TRBD2 for D (6 bases). This CDR3 region has 14 residues. The germline CDR1 and CDR2 sequences are LNHNV and YYDKDF (reference sequence). The V gene lost 5 bases and the J gene lost 3 bases, with 8 bases spanning the gap. Here the CDR3 DNA reads TGTGCCACCAGCGTCGGGGGTGGGGCCAACGTCCTGACTTTC. It encodes CATSVGGGANVLTF.

This clone was observed once. The CDR3 spells CASSDQRDRSSYEQYF. The CDR3 DNA reads TGTGCCAGCAGTGATCAAAGGGACAGGAGCTCCTACGAGCAGTACTTC. The genes are TRBV2 and TRBJ2-7; 8 positions agree with TRBD1. Losses at the gene ends were 3 bases for V and 0 bases for J; bases not matched to a gene: 7. The CDR3 is made up of 16 amino acids. Germline CDR1 and CDR2: SNHLY and FYNNEI.

J is TRBJ2-1 and V is TRBV29-1, with 8 bases that match TRBD2. The CDR3 has 12 residues. The trim removed 3 bases at V and 8 bases at J, leaving 3 bases unmatched. CDR1 is SQVTM and CDR2 is ANQGSEA in the germline V gene. The CDR3 here is CSVERGVDEQFF. CDR3 in DNA: TGCAGCGTTGAGCGGGGGGTAGATGAGCAGTTCTTC.

This clone came up once. The chain recombines TRBV5-1 with TRBJ1-5; no reliable D call. V was trimmed by 4 bases and J by 6 bases, leaving 20 bases between them. The CDR3 is 16 amino acids. Per the germline V gene, CDR1 is SGHRS and CDR2 is YFSETQ. The CDR3 nucleotides are TGCGCCAGCAGCCCCGCCTTTGAGGGTACCCGTCAGCCCCAGCATTTT. This codes for CASSPAFEGTRQPQHF.

The genes are TRBV28 and TRBJ2-7, with a tentative D call TRBD1 (6 bases). The CDR3 sequence is 13 residues long. V lost 10 bases to trimming and J lost 3 bases, with 16 bases between them. Germline lookup yields CDR1 MDHEN and CDR2 SYDVKM. CDR3: CATTSQGFYEQYF. DNA of the CDR3: TGTGCCACGACCTCACAGGGCTTCTACGAGCAGTACTTC.

The gene calls are TRBV5-4 and TRBJ2-7; 9 bases are a match to TRBD2. The germline CDR1 and CDR2 sequences are SGHNT and YYREEE (reference sequence). The V and J ends lost 4 bases and 7 bases, in that order; junction bases with no gene match: 9. The CDR3 loop spans 14 amino acids. CDR3 in DNA: TGTGCCAGCAGCCCGGAGGCGGGGGGGGATGAGCAGTACTTC. It is translated as CASSPEAGGDEQYF.